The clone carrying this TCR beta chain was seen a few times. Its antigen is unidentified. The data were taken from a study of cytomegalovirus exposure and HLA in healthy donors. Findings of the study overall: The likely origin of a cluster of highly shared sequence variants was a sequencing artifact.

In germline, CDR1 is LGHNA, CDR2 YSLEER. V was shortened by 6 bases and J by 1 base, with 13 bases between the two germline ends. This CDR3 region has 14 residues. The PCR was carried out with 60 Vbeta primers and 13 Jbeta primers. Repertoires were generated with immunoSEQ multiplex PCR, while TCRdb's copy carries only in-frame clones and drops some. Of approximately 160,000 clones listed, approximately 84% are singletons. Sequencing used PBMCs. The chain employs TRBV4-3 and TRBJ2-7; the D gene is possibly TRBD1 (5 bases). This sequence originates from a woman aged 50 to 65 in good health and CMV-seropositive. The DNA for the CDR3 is TGCGCCAGCAGTGTAAACAGGATTTCCTACGAGCAGTACTTC. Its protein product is CASSVNRISYEQYF.